The 20 T cell receptor beta chains presented below share a single source sample, sequenced in a study of blood T cell repertoires in COVID-19. Clones were read by immunoSEQ multiplex PCR, and TCRdb kept only the in-frame ones, dropping some. The sample has around 250,000 clones, about 90% seen once. The sample taken for sequencing was PBMCs or T cells enriched from blood (not recorded which). These receptors came from a human donor in a cohort exposed to, infected with or recovered from COVID-19 (not recorded which). The donor label of this sample is uncertain.

V usage is TRBV7-9 and J usage is TRBJ1-3, with no clear D. Trimming shortened V by 5 bases and J by 4 bases, and 12 bases separated the two germline ends. The CDR3 is made up of 14 amino acids. Per germline, CDR1 SEHNR and CDR2 FQNEAQ (reference sequence). For the CDR3, the DNA is TGTGCCAGCAGCCGAGAGTTGCACGGAAACACCATATATTTT. This codes for CASSRELHGNTIYF.

The chain employs TRBV2 and TRBJ2-5; 8 nucleotides agree with TRBD1. The V and J ends lost 5 bases and 3 bases, in that order; junction bases with no gene match: 11. The germline V gene encodes CDR1 SNHLY and CDR2 FYNNEI. The CDR3 length is 16 residues. CDR3 in amino acids: CASSLSDRAFEETQYF. The CDR3 DNA sequence: TGTGCCAGCAGTCTCTCGGACAGGGCTTTCGAAGAGACCCAGTACTTC.

The CDR3 spells CASSMNLYGEQYF. In DNA form, the CDR3 reads TGTGCCAGTAGTATGAACCTCTACGGCGAGCAGTACTTC. The genes are TRBV19 and TRBJ2-7; D remains ambiguous. Trimming pared 3 bases from V and 6 bases from J, leaving 12 bases between. This CDR3 is 13 amino acids long. CDR1 LNHDA and CDR2 SQIVND come from the germline V gene (reference sequence).

Only a few counts were recorded for this clone. This chain links TRBV7-9 with TRBJ1-2; D may be TRBD1 (6 bases). This CDR3 has 16 residues. Germline V gene data show CDR1 as SEHNR and CDR2 as FQNEAQ (reference sequence). V was shortened by 5 bases and J by 3 bases, with 19 bases between the two germline ends. Here the CDR3 reads CASSPAETGAYYGYTF. The CDR3 DNA follows: TGTGCCAGCAGCCCGGCGGAGACAGGCGCCTACTATGGCTACACCTTC.

The J gene is TRBJ1-2, the V gene TRBV7-9; the match to TRBD1 covers 8 bases. CDR3 length: 14 residues. Per germline, CDR1 SEHNR and CDR2 FQNEAQ (reference sequence). Trimming took 0 bases from V and 8 from J; bases not matched to a gene: 5. The CDR3 sequence: CASSLAQGAIGYTF. CDR3 bases: TGTGCCAGCAGCTTAGCCCAGGGGGCGATCGGCTACACCTTC.

The chain couples TRBV4-1 to TRBJ1-6; possibly TRBD1 for D (5 bases). CDR3 length: 18 amino acids. The germline V gene encodes CDR1 MGHRA and CDR2 YSYEKL. V was pared by 2 bases and J by 5 bases, with 19 bases between. The CDR3 DNA reads TGCGCCAGCAGCCAAAGCCTCCGAAGGGGCTGGAATAATTCACCCCTCCACTTT. Translated, it gives CASSQSLRRGWNNSPLHF.

The chain links TRBV4-1 to TRBJ2-3; tentative D call: TRBD2 (5 bases). This CDR3 comprises 16 residues. Trimming removed 1 base from V and 1 base from J, with 12 bases in between. Germline V gene data show CDR1 as MGHRA and CDR2 as YSYEKL. CDR3 sequence (DNA): TGCGCCAGCAGCCAAGTGGGGATGGGAGGCACAGATACGCAGTATTTT. Its translation: CASSQVGMGGTDTQYF.

V usage is TRBV7-2 and J usage is TRBJ2-7; D not resolved. V lost 2 bases to trimming and J lost 1 base, with 6 bases between them. Germline V gene lookup returns CDR1 SGHTA and CDR2 FQGNSA. There are 13 residues in the CDR3. CDR3 coding DNA: TGTGCCAGCAGCTTACCCGTGTCCTACGAGCAGTACTTC. As protein: CASSLPVSYEQYF. Complete variable domain (other parts from reference TRBV7-2 and TRBJ2-7): GAGVSQSPSNKVTEKGKDVELRCDPISGHTALYWYRQSLGQGLEFLIYFQGNSAPDKSGLPSDRFSAERTGGSVSTLTIQRTQQEDSAVYLCASSLPVSYEQYFGPGTRLTVT.

The chain employs TRBV6-5 and TRBJ1-2, with TRBD1 identical over 8 bases. The CDR3 is made up of 15 amino acids. V lost 4 bases, J lost 8 bases, and 12 bases stayed unmatched. From germline, CDR1 is MNHEY and CDR2 SVGAGI. The CDR3 nucleotides read TGTGCCAGCAGTTTCAGGATCCAGGGGGCGCAGGGCTACACCTTC. Translating gives CASSFRIQGAQGYTF.

The gene calls are TRBV5-6 and TRBJ2-1, with TRBD1 identical over 7 bases. This CDR3 contains 15 residues. Germline V gene sequence: CDR1 SGHDT, CDR2 YYEEEE. Germline trimming cut 1 base from V and 3 bases from J; bases unmatched to any gene: 4. CDR3: CASSLRGPVYNEQFF. The CDR3 nucleotides are TGTGCCAGCAGCTTGAGGGGGCCTGTCTACAATGAGCAGTTCTTC.

The chain combines TRBV20-1 with TRBJ1-2; no clear D gene. This CDR3 is built from 11 residues. V was shortened by 1 base and J by 8 bases, with 8 bases between the two germline ends. Per germline, CDR1 DFQATT and CDR2 SNEGSKA (reference sequence). As DNA, the CDR3 is TGCAGTGCTAGAGGGGCGGGAGGCTACACCTTC. Its protein is CSARGAGGYTF.

V usage is TRBV18 and J usage is TRBJ1-2; 7 positions agree with TRBD1. Germline trimming cut 3 bases from V and 9 bases from J; bases unmatched to any gene: 13. The CDR3 has 15 residues. Germline CDR1 and CDR2: KGHSH and LQKENI. CDR3 loop: CASSPRDLRGQSYTF. The CDR3 coding sequence is TGTGCCAGCTCACCCCGGGATTTGAGGGGGCAAAGCTACACCTTC.

The V call is TRBV5-1, the J call TRBJ1-4; D is unclear. Germline loops: CDR1 SGHRS, CDR2 YFSETQ. Deletions cut 2 bases from V and 7 bases from J, with 18 bases between. The CDR3 is 16 residues long. CDR3 amino acids: CASSLSGNGRSEKLFF. DNA of the CDR3: TGCGCCAGCAGCTTATCCGGGAACGGGCGGTCTGAAAAACTGTTTTTT.

This chain connects TRBV5-4 to TRBJ1-1; D may be TRBD1 (6 bases). CDR1 is SGHNT and CDR2 is YYREEE in the germline V gene (reference sequence). The CDR3 consists of 13 residues. V was shortened by 4 bases and J by 1 base, with 8 bases between the two germline ends. CDR3 amino acids: CASSVDRNTEAFF. CDR3 DNA: TGTGCCAGCAGCGTGGACAGGAACACTGAAGCTTTCTTT.

V usage is TRBV19 and J usage is TRBJ1-2; TRBD1 aligns across 7 bases. J lost 6 bases, V lost 7 bases, and 14 bases had no gene match. Germline values: CDR1 LNHDA, CDR2 SQIVND (reference sequence). The CDR3 covers 15 residues. Written as DNA, the CDR3 is TGTGCCAGTATCCGACAGGGCGGGGAGATTCATGGCTACACCTTC. Protein: CASIRQGGEIHGYTF.

The chain recombines TRBV6-5 with TRBJ2-3; 7 bases align to TRBD2. There are 13 residues in the CDR3. Trimming took 10 bases from V and 1 from J; bases not matched to a gene: 5. Germline lookup yields CDR1 MNHEY and CDR2 SVGAGI. The CDR3 DNA reads as TGTGCCACCGAGCGGGGTGGCACAGATACGCAGTATTTT. Residues: CATERGGTDTQYF.

J is TRBJ1-5 and V is TRBV19; 8 positions agree with TRBD1. Germline V CDR1 and CDR2: LNHDA, SQIVND (reference sequence). This CDR3 spans 14 amino acids. V dropped 6 bases and J dropped 2; count of bases not matched to a gene: 3. The CDR3 is CASRPGQGNQPQHF. The CDR3 region has the DNA TGTGCCAGTAGGCCGGGACAGGGCAATCAGCCCCAGCATTTT.

This chain joins TRBV4-2 and TRBJ2-1, with 9 bases identical to TRBD1. The CDR3 totals 14 residues. Germline V CDR1 and CDR2: LGHNA, YNFKEQ. Trimming took 2 bases from V and 6 from J; bases not matched to a gene: 2. The CDR3 DNA reads TGTGCCAGCAGCCAACAGACAGGGGGCAATGAGCAGTTCTTC. Translating it yields CASSQQTGGNEQFF.

This clone was counted a single time. The chain links TRBV19 to TRBJ1-6; no firm D call. The CDR3 runs to 15 residues. CDR1 LNHDA and CDR2 SQIVND come from the germline V gene (reference sequence). Trimming took off 3 bases at V and 6 bases at J, with 12 bases between the two ends. The CDR3 nucleotides are TGTGCCAGTAGTATCTCGGCGGCGACTAATTCACCCCTCCACTTT. Its protein is CASSISAATNSPLHF. The full variable domain, completed using reference TRBV19 and TRBJ1-6, is DGGITQSPKYLFRKEGQNVTLSCEQNLNHDAMYWYRQDPGQGLRLIYYSQIVNDFQKGDIAEGYSVSREKKESFPLTVTSAQKNPTAFYLCASSISAATNSPLHFGNGTRLTVT.

The chain links TRBV3-1 (or the pseudogene TRBV3-2) to TRBJ1-1; 11 bases align to TRBD1. This CDR3 contains 15 residues. CDR1 and CDR2 from the germline V gene are LGHDT and YNNKEL (reference sequence). Losses at the gene ends were 2 bases for V and 10 bases for J; bases not matched to a gene: 9. The CDR3 DNA reads as TGTGCCAGCAGCCAATTCCCGGGACAGGGGGGGGGAGCTTTCTTT. This encodes CASSQFPGQGGGAFF.